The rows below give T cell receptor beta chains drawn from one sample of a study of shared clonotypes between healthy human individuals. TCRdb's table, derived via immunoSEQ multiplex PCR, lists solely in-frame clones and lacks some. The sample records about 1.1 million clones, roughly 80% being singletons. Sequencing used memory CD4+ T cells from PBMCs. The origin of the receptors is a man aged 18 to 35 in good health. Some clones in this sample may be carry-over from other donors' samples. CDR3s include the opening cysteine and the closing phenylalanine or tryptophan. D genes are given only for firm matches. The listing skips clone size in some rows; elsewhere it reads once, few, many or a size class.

CASSLGRGTTNEKLFF,TGTGCCAGCAGCTTAGGACGTGGTACTACTAATGAAAAACTGTTTTTT,NA,TRBV11-2,TRBJ1-4,NA
CASSLSGDTGELFF,TGTGCCAGCAGTTTATCCGGGGACACCGGGGAGCTGTTTTTT,NA,TRBV27,TRBJ2-2,NA
CASSPTSGSYNEQFF,TGTGCCAGCAGTCCGACTAGCGGAAGTTACAATGAGCAGTTCTTC,TRBD2,TRBV7-2,TRBJ2-1,NA
CASSFQGVRSFF,TGTGCCAGCAGTTTTCAGGGGGTGCGATCTTTCTTT,TRBD1,TRBV28,TRBJ1-1,many
CAIRGAGFNSYEQYF,TGTGCCATCAGGGGGGCAGGCTTCAATTCCTACGAGCAGTACTTC,NA,TRBV10-3,TRBJ2-7,NA
CAVGQDTDTQYF,TGTGCCGTTGGACAGGATACAGATACGCAGTATTTT,TRBD1,TRBV10-3,TRBJ2-3,NA
CASSTRQGARKETQYF,TGTGCCAGCAGTACCCGACAGGGGGCGAGAAAGGAGACCCAGTACTTC,TRBD1,TRBV28,TRBJ2-5,NA
CASSPKALKETQYF,TGTGCCAGCAGCCCCAAAGCGCTTAAGGAGACCCAGTACTTC,NA,TRBV28,TRBJ2-5,NA
CATFTARSYGYTF,TGTGCCACCTTTACAGCCCGTAGCTATGGCTACACCTTC,NA,TRBV28,TRBJ1-2,once
CASSPDPSGQYF,TGTGCCAGCAGTCCCGACCCAAGCGGGCAGTACTTC,NA,TRBV28,TRBJ2-7,NA
CASSLLPATSAYNEQFF,TGTGCCAGCAGTTTACTCCCCGCCACGTCTGCCTACAATGAGCAGTTCTTC,NA,TRBV28,TRBJ2-1,NA
CASTPDGRAGETQYF,TGTGCCAGCACCCCGGACGGGAGGGCCGGGGAGACCCAGTACTTC,TRBD2,TRBV7-6,TRBJ2-5,NA
CASSYGQGLVEQFF,TGTGCCAGCAGTTACGGGCAGGGGTTGGTTGAGCAGTTCTTC,NA,TRBV6-5,TRBJ2-1,NA
CASSFLRADTQYF,TGTGCCAGCAGCTTTCTCCGTGCAGATACGCAGTATTTT,NA,TRBV5-6,TRBJ2-3,NA